This TCR beta chain was observed in a study of blood T cell repertoires in COVID-19. Study overall: Researchers got acute and convalescent COVID-19 samples from the United States, Italy and Spain. T cells, B-cell-depleted T cells, or PBMCs provided the cDNA or gDNA that served as material.

Original processing notes: The assay estimated nucleated cells by amplifying reference gene primers. TCRdb keeps only in-frame clones here, not all; method: immunoSEQ multiplex PCR. That table supplies the V and J calls and clone size; D and trimming were determined from the DNA. Altogether hundreds of thousands of clones are present, nearly 90% being singletons, with the ten largest covering roughly 1%. Seattle enrolled patients during active infection and tracked them longitudinally. The CDR3 spans 13 residues. Unmatched junction bases numbered 5, after V lost 4 bases and J lost 5 bases. Germline V gene lookup returns CDR1 SGHRS and CDR2 YFSETQ.

The specimen was peripheral blood. The V and J genes are TRBV5-1 and TRBJ2-5; 7 bases agree with TRBD1. The receptor was isolated from a woman in her thirties or forties with COVID-19, enrolled during active disease. The CDR3 here is CASSQVQGETQYF. The CDR3 DNA sequence: TGCGCCAGCAGCCAAGTACAGGGGGAGACCCAGTACTTC.